This TCR beta chain was identified during a study of regulatory T cells in long-lasting Graves disease. Arm-PCR of CDR3 regions and iRepertoire HTBI primers were the basis on which TCR beta libraries were built. TCRdb itself ran the multiplex PCR reads through MiXCR, one entry per CDR3 protein. Of 650,000 to 700,000 distinct CDR3 sequences detected, about 30% appear once; the ten largest clones hold about 40%. Stated time point: persistent/refractory GD, antithyroid drugs over 5 years with positive TRAb. Construction of the TCR library relied on RNA isolated from PBMCs. The sequenced sample was peripheral blood mononuclear cells (PBMCs), obtained when the disease was refractory, from a patient treated with antithyroid drugs. This clonotype was obtained from a female donor with Graves disease.

CDR3 residues: CSATDSRTEAFF. CDR3 coding DNA: TGCAGTGCAACGGACAGTCGCACTGAAGCTTTCTTT. The rearrangement links TRBV20-1 to TRBJ1-1, with D possibly TRBD1 on 6 matching bases. This CDR3 has 12 residues. The V gene lost 6 bases and the J gene lost 4 bases, with 12 bases spanning the gap. Germline values: CDR1 DFQATT, CDR2 SNEGSKA (reference sequence).